Listed here are 27 T cell receptor beta chains from one sample, sequenced in a study of human T cells and chemical hapten exposure (dated by TCRdb to about 2021). Library creation used RACE. The sequencer listed for this sample is NextSeq 500. The raw public reads went through TCRdb reprocessing: fastp at Q25, MiXCR clone calling, in-frame beta chains kept. Rows are combined by CDR3 protein, so each entry shows the most common genes and DNA. Across this sample there are 95,000 or so distinct CDR3 sequences, with 11% seen only once. The top ten clonotypes cover about 3% of the sample. This specimen's time point label, interpreted: patch test 2, 6 weeks after DPC sensitization. The treatment or condition label for this specimen denotes: therapeutic diphenylcyclopropenone sensitization with weekly scalp DPC. The sequencing here drew on whole blood, taken in connection with sensitization to the hapten diphenylcyclopropenone (DPC). The receptors come from a woman in her thirties or forties with alopecia areata. Some clones in this sample may be carry-over from other donors' samples.

This clonotype has only a few counts. The V call is TRBV27, the J call TRBJ2-2; D unclear. The CDR3 loop spans 15 amino acids. Trimming stripped 2 bases from V and 3 bases from J, with 10 bases between. Per germline, CDR1 MNHEY and CDR2 SMNVEV (reference sequence). The CDR3 sequence is CASSLARTDTGELFF. The CDR3 DNA reads TGTGCCAGCAGTTTAGCGCGGACCGACACCGGGGAGCTGTTTTTT.

The genes are TRBV29-1 and TRBJ1-1; D not certain. The V end lost 7 bases, the J end lost 7 bases, and 10 bases lay between the germline ends. Germline values: CDR1 SQVTM, CDR2 ANQGSEA. This CDR3 is built from 10 residues. The CDR3 loop reads CSAPAGEAFF. The CDR3 DNA is TGCAGCGCTCCGGCAGGTGAAGCTTTCTTT. The entire variable domain, with the rest obtained from reference TRBV29-1 and TRBJ1-1, is as follows: SAVISQKPSRDICQRGTSLTIQCQVDSQVTMMFWYRQQPGQSLTLIATANQGSEATYESGFVIDKFPISRPNLTFSTLTVSNMSPEDSSIYLCSAPAGEAFFGQGTRLTVV.

This clonotype appeared many times. The genes are TRBV6-6 and TRBJ1-2; D may be TRBD1 (6 bases). Deletions cut 5 bases from V and 4 bases from J, with 17 bases between. Germline values: CDR1 MNHNY, CDR2 SVGAGI (reference sequence). The CDR3 contains 15 residues. CDR3 protein: CASSTPGGIGYGYTF. The CDR3 nucleotides read TGTGCCAGCAGTACCCCTGGGGGCATCGGCTATGGCTACACCTTC.

Only one count was recorded for this clonotype. A much larger clone is a single base away; this may be a read error. Because the CDR3's place on the DNA is in doubt, the DNA is left out and the CDR3 is given as listed by TCRdb. V usage is TRBV7-2 and J usage is TRBJ1-1; the table's D call, TRBD1, has no DNA check behind it. Germline V lookup: CDR1 SGHTA, CDR2 FQGNSA. The CDR3 comprises 13 residues, both ends counted. CDR3: CTSTFGSWGEAFF.

CDR3 bases: TGTGCCAGCACCCCGTCCCAGGGCGCTACCACCTGGGCAGATACGCAGTATTTT. Its translation is CASTPSQGATTWADTQYF. V is TRBV6-2 or TRBV6-3 and J is TRBJ2-3; D perhaps matches TRBD1 (5 bases). Trimming pared 7 bases from V and 4 bases from J, leaving 27 bases between. This CDR3 comprises 18 residues. Looked up from germline, CDR1 is MNHEY and CDR2 is SVGEGT.

This CDR3 reads CASSQPDATNEKLFF. The CDR3 DNA follows: TGTGCCAGCAGCCAGCCGGACGCAACTAATGAAAAACTGTTTTTT. The V and J genes are TRBV7-2 and TRBJ1-4; D gene ambiguous. This CDR3 comprises 15 residues. Looked up from germline, CDR1 is SGHTA and CDR2 is FQGNSA. Trimming pared 5 bases from V and 0 bases from J, leaving 10 bases between.

The table lists this clonotype with many counts. The V gene is TRBV3-1, the J gene TRBJ2-7, with TRBD1 as a possible D gene (5 bases). Germline values: CDR1 LGHDT, CDR2 YNNKEL (reference sequence). This CDR3 contains 11 residues. The V end lost 3 bases, the J end lost 12 bases, and 12 bases lay between the germline ends. CDR3 DNA sequence: TGTGCCAGCAGCCAGCTAGGGGCTAGGTACTTC. This translates into CASSQLGARYF.

This clonotype has at least ten counts. The rearrangement links TRBV7-2 to TRBJ2-3; D is uncertain. Germline V gene data show CDR1 as SGHTA and CDR2 as FQGNSA. Trimming took off 3 bases at V and 2 bases at J, with 12 bases between the two ends. The CDR3 consists of 15 residues. The CDR3 is CASSFYSQPTDTQYF. As DNA, the CDR3 is TGTGCCAGCAGCTTTTACAGTCAGCCCACAGATACGCAGTATTTT.

The chain couples TRBV20-1 to TRBJ2-1; 10 bases match TRBD2. The germline CDR1 and CDR2 sequences are DFQATT and SNEGSKA (reference sequence). Trimming cost V 6 bases and J 3 bases; bases outside gene matches: 5. The CDR3 is 14 residues long. The CDR3 DNA reads TGCAGTGCCATAGCGGGAGGAATCTACAATGAGCAGTTCTTC. Protein sequence: CSAIAGGIYNEQFF.

In this sample, this clonotype turned up a few times. The genes are TRBV29-1 and TRBJ1-1; D is undetermined. The CDR3 contains 11 residues. Trimming shortened V by 4 bases and J by 1 base, and 4 bases separated the two germline ends. Germline V CDR1 and CDR2: SQVTM, ANQGSEA. CDR3 nucleotide sequence: TGCAGCGTTGTAAAGAACACTGAAGCTTTCTTT. This translates into CSVVKNTEAFF.

The chain is built from TRBV20-1 and TRBJ2-3; D is unclear. Trimming took off 3 bases at V and 1 base at J, with 14 bases between the two ends. Germline V gene sequence: CDR1 DFQATT, CDR2 SNEGSKA (reference sequence). The CDR3 runs 15 residues. For the CDR3, the DNA is TGCAGTGCTAGCCCCCCTTACGGCGGCACAGATACGCAGTATTTT. Its translation: CSASPPYGGTDTQYF.

This chain joins TRBV10-2 and TRBJ1-1; D ambiguous. Trimming removed 2 bases from V and 0 bases from J, with 7 bases in between. This CDR3 comprises 14 residues. The germline CDR1 and CDR2 sequences are WSHSY and SAAADI. CDR3 loop: CASSEPSMNTEAFF. CDR3 in DNA: TGCGCCAGCAGTGAGCCGAGCATGAACACTGAAGCTTTCTTT.

The gene calls are TRBV28 and TRBJ1-5; 8 nucleotides match TRBD1. Trimming took 5 bases from V and 4 from J; bases not matched to a gene: 10. Germline V CDR1 and CDR2: MDHEN, SYDVKM. The CDR3 totals 16 residues. The CDR3 coding sequence is TGTGCCAGCAGTACCACCAGGGGGCGCGGGAATCAGCCCCAGCATTTT. This gives the protein CASSTTRGRGNQPQHF.

This clonotype was detected ten times or more. This chain uses TRBV9 with TRBJ2-7; 7 bases fit TRBD1. CDR1 and CDR2 from the germline V gene are SGDLS and YYNGEE. V was pared by 4 bases and J by 3 bases, with 7 bases of the junction left unmatched. The CDR3 sequence is 14 residues long. DNA of the CDR3: TGTGCCAGCAGCCCTTCCGGGACAGACTACGAGCAGTACTTC. It yields the protein CASSPSGTDYEQYF.

This clonotype was recorded a few times. V and J are TRBV19 and TRBJ2-1, with D perhaps assigned TRBD1 or TRBD2 (6 bases each). V was cut by 6 bases and J by 8 bases, with 17 bases left in between. The germline V gene encodes CDR1 LNHDA and CDR2 SQIVND (reference sequence). There are 14 residues in the CDR3. The CDR3 reads CASSLRGDSDEQFF. CDR3 sequence (DNA): TGTGCCAGTAGCCTAAGGGGGGATTCCGATGAGCAGTTCTTC.

In this sample, this clonotype turned up many times. The chain couples TRBV20-1 to TRBJ1-2; 8 bases match TRBD1. The CDR3 spans 14 residues. Per germline, CDR1 DFQATT and CDR2 SNEGSKA (reference sequence). Losses at the gene ends were 0 bases for V and 7 bases for J; bases not matched to a gene: 7. As DNA, the CDR3 is TGCAGTGCTAGAGATATGCGGGGACAGGCTGGCTACACCTTC. Translated, it gives CSARDMRGQAGYTF.

This clonotype was counted at least ten times. The gene calls are TRBV6-5 and TRBJ2-7; no clear D. The germline gives CDR1 MNHEY, CDR2 SVGAGI. V was cut by 2 bases and J by 2 bases, with 7 bases left in between. The CDR3 totals 13 residues. CDR3 sequence (DNA): TGTGCCAGCAGTTACGCAACGACCTACGAGCAGTACTTC. Encoded protein: CASSYATTYEQYF.

This clonotype was seen only a few times. This chain joins TRBV28 and TRBJ2-7; a possible D gene is TRBD2 (5 bases). Trimming removed 3 bases from V and 6 bases from J, with 18 bases in between. Germline V gene lookup returns CDR1 MDHEN and CDR2 SYDVKM. The CDR3 runs 15 residues. For the CDR3, the DNA is TGTGCCAGCAGTTTCTATTCAGTGGTGGCGGGCGAGCAGTACTTC. Its protein product is CASSFYSVVAGEQYF.

This chain uses TRBV7-8 with TRBJ2-5, with TRBD2 identical over 12 bases. The CDR3 extends over 16 amino acids. V gave up 1 base and J gave up 2 bases; unmatched junction bases: 2. CDR1 is SGHVS, CDR2 FQNEAQ, per germline. The DNA for the CDR3 is TGTGCCAGCAGCTTAGTACTAGCGGGGGGACAAGAGACCCAGTACTTC. It translates to CASSLVLAGGQETQYF.

The V and J genes are TRBV10-2 and TRBJ1-5; 9 bases fit TRBD1. The V segment lost 10 bases and the J segment 7 bases; nucleotides outside the gene matches: 11. CDR3 size: 14 residues. From germline, CDR1 is WSHSY and CDR2 SAAADI. CDR3 sequence: CATTPQGAKQPQHF. CDR3 DNA: TGCGCCACGACACCACAGGGGGCGAAACAGCCCCAGCATTTT.

The chain joins TRBV10-2 to TRBJ2-7; D might be TRBD1 (6 bases). The germline V and J ends were trimmed by 7 bases and 8 bases, with 15 bases remaining between them. This CDR3 is 12 amino acids long. Germline CDR1 and CDR2: WSHSY and SAAADI. CDR3 nucleotide sequence: TGCGCCAGCACACGGGCAGGGGACCAGCAGTACTTC. It encodes CASTRAGDQQYF.

The J gene is TRBJ2-3, the V gene TRBV19, with 8 bases aligning to TRBD1. CDR1 is LNHDA and CDR2 is SQIVND in the germline V gene (reference sequence). This CDR3 is 16 amino acids long. J lost 0 bases, V lost 6 bases, and 8 bases had no gene match. Here the CDR3 reads CASSPQGALSTDTQYF. CDR3 nucleotides: TGTGCCAGTAGCCCGCAGGGGGCCCTTAGCACAGATACGCAGTATTTT.

The gene calls are TRBV5-4 and TRBJ1-4; D perhaps matches TRBD1 (5 bases). This CDR3 is built from 14 residues. V lost 5 bases to trimming and J lost 5 bases, with 13 bases between them. The germline V gene has CDR1 SGHNT and CDR2 YYREEE (reference sequence). The CDR3 reads CASRNQGGNEKLFF. CDR3 coding DNA: TGTGCCAGCAGGAATCAGGGTGGAAATGAAAAACTGTTTTTT.

This clonotype was recorded at least ten times. The chain couples TRBV11-2 to TRBJ2-1; D unclear. CDR3 size: 13 residues. Germline CDR1 reads SGHAT; CDR2 reads FQNNGV. V lost 4 bases and J lost 9, with 13 bases in between. The CDR3: CASSSIAMTEQFF. The CDR3 DNA follows: TGTGCCAGCAGCTCAATCGCGATGACTGAGCAGTTCTTC. Complete variable domain (other parts from reference TRBV11-2 and TRBJ2-1): EAGVAQSPRYKIIEKRQSVAFWCNPISGHATLYWYQQILGQGPKLLIQFQNNGVVDDSQLPKDRFSAERLKGVDSTLKIQPAKLEDSAVYLCASSSIAMTEQFFGPGTRLTVL.

This clonotype appeared a few times. The genes are TRBV13 and TRBJ1-1, with unresolved D. The V and J ends lost 3 bases and 0 bases respectively, with 14 bases between them. This CDR3 comprises 16 residues. From germline, CDR1 is PRHDT and CDR2 FYEKMQ (reference sequence). The CDR3 DNA sequence: TGTGCCAGCAGCTTCTCGCAAGGTCCCATGAACACTGAAGCTTTCTTT. Amino acid sequence: CASSFSQGPMNTEAFF.

This clonotype showed up just a few times. The chain is built from TRBV7-3 and TRBJ2-1; TRBD2 is a possible D gene (5 bases). CDR3 length: 15 amino acids. The V gene's germline CDR1 is SGHTA and CDR2 FQGTGA. Trimming pared 4 bases from V and 0 bases from J, leaving 10 bases between. As DNA, the CDR3 is TGTGCCAGCAGCTCTAGCCGGATCTCCTACAATGAGCAGTTCTTC. Amino acid sequence: CASSSSRISYNEQFF. Supplemented by reference TRBV7-3 and TRBJ2-1, the full variable domain reads GAGVSQTPSNKVTEKGKYVELRCDPISGHTALYWYRQSLGQGPEFLIYFQGTGAADDSGLPNDRFFAVRPEGSVSTLKIQRTERGDSAVYLCASSSSRISYNEQFFGPGTRLTVL.

This clonotype appeared many times. This chain links TRBV30 with TRBJ2-2, with D uncertain. Trimming left V 3 bases short and J 7 bases short, with 12 bases between. CDR1 and CDR2 from the germline V gene are GTSNPN and SVGIG (reference sequence). The CDR3 runs 13 residues. CDR3 sequence (DNA): TGTGCCTGGAGGGGGTTCCCGGACGGGGAGCTGTTTTTT. Encoded protein: CAWRGFPDGELFF.